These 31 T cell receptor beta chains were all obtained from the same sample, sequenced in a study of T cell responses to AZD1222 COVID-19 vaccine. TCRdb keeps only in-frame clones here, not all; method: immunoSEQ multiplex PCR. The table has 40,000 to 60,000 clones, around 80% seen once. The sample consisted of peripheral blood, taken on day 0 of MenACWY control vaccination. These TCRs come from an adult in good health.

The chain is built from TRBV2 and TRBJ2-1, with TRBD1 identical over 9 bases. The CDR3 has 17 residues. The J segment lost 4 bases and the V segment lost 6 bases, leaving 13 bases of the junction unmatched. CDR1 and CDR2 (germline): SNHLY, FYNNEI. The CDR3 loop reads CASRDRGRGKIYNEQFF. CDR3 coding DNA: TGTGCCAGCAGGGACAGGGGTCGGGGGAAGATTTACAATGAGCAGTTCTTC.

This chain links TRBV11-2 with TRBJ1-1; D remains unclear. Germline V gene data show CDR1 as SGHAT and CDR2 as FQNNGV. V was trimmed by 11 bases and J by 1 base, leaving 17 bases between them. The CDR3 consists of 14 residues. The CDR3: CAANSGSENTEAFF. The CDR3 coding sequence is TGTGCCGCTAATAGTGGCAGTGAGAACACTGAAGCTTTCTTT.

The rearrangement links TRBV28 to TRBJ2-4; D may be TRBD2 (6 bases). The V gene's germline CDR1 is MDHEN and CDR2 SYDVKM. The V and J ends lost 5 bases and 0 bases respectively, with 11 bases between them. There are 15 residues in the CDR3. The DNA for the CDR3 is TGTGCCAGCAGTCTCCCCGGGGGAGCCAAAAACATTCAGTACTTC. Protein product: CASSLPGGAKNIQYF.

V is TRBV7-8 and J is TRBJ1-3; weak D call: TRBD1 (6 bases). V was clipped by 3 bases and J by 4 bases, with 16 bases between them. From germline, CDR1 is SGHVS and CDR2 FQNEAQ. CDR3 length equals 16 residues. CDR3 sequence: CASSLEQGFSGNTIYF. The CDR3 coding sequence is TGTGCCAGCAGCTTGGAACAGGGTTTTTCAGGAAACACCATATATTTT.

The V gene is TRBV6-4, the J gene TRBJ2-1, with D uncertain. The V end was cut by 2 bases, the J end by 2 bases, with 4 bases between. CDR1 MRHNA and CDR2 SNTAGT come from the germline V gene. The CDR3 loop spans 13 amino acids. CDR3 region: CASSDKAYNEQFF. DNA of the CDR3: TGTGCCAGCAGTGACAAGGCCTACAATGAGCAGTTCTTC.

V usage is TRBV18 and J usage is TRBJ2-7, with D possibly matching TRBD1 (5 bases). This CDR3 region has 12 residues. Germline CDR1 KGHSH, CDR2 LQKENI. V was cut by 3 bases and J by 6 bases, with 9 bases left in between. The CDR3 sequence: CASSPSGLEQYF. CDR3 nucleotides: TGTGCCAGCTCACCTTCAGGGCTCGAGCAGTACTTC.

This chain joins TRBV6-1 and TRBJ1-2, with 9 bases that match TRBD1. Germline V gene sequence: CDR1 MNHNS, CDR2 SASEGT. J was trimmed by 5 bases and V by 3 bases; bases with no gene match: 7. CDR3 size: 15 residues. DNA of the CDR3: TGTGCCAGCAGTGAGTCCCGGACAGGGGCGTATGGCTACACCTTC. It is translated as CASSESRTGAYGYTF.

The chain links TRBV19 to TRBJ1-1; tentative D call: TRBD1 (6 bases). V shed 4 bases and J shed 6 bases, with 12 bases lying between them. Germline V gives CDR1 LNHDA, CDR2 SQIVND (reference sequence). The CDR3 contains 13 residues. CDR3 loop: CASSRLQGAEAFF. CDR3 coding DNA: TGTGCCAGTAGTAGACTACAGGGCGCTGAAGCTTTCTTT.

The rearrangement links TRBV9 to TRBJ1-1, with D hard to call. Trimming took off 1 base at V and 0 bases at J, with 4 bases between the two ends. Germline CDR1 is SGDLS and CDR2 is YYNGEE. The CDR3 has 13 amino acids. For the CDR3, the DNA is TGTGCCAGCAGCGTACGAGTGAACACTGAAGCTTTCTTT. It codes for CASSVRVNTEAFF.

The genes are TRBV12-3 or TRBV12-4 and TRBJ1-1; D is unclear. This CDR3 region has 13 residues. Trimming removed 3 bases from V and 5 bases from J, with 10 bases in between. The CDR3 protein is CASSFKGWTEAFF. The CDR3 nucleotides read TGTGCCAGCAGTTTTAAGGGATGGACTGAAGCTTTCTTT.

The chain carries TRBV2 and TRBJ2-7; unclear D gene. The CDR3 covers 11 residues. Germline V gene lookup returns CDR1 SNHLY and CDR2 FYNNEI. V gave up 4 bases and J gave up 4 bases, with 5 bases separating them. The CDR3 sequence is CASSASYEQYF. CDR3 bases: TGTGCCAGCAGTGCTAGTTACGAGCAGTACTTC.

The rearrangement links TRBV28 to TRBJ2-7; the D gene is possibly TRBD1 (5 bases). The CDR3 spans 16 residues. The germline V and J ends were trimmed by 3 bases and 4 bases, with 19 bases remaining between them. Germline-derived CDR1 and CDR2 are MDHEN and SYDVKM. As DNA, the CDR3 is TGTGCCAGCAGTTTCGAAATGACAGCCCAAAATTACGAGCAGTACTTC. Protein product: CASSFEMTAQNYEQYF.

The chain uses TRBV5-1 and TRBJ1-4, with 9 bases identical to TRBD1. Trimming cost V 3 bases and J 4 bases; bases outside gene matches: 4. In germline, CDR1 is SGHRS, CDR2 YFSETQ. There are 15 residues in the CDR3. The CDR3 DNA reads TGCGCCAGCAGCTGGCTGGGACAGGGTAATGAAAAACTGTTTTTT. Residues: CASSWLGQGNEKLFF.

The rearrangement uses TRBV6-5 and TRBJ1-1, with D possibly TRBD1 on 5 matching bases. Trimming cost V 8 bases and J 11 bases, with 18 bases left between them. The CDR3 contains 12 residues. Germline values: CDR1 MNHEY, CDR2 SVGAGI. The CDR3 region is CASFRTGGYAFF. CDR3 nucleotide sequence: TGTGCCAGCTTCCGGACGGGGGGGTACGCTTTCTTT.

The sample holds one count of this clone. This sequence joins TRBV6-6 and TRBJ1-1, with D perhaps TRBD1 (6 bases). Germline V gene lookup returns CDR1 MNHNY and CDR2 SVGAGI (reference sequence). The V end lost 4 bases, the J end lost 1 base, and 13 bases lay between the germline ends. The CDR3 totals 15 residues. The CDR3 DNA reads TGTGCCAGCAGTTGGGGGGCAGGGACGAACACTGAAGCTTTCTTT. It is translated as CASSWGAGTNTEAFF.

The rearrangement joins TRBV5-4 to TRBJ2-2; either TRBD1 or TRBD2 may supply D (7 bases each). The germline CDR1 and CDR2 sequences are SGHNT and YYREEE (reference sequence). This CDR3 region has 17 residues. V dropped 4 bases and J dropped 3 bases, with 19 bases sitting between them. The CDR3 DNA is TGTGCCAGCAGCCGGGGGGCCACAGGGGTGGACACCGGGGAGCTGTTTTTT. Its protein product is CASSRGATGVDTGELFF.

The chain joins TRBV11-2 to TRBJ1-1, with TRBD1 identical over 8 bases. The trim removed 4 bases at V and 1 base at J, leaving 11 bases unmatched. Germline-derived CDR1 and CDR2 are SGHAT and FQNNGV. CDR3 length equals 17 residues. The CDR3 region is CASSSPRTGFGNTEAFF. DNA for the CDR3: TGTGCCAGCAGCTCCCCACGGACAGGGTTTGGGAACACTGAAGCTTTCTTT.

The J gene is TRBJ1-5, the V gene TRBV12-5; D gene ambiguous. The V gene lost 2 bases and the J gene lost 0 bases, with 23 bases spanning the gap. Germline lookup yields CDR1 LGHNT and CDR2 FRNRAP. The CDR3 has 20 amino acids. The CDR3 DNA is TGTGCTAGTGGTTTGTTCCCCTCCCAAAGCAGCGGGTTTAGCAATCAGCCCCAGCATTTT. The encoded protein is CASGLFPSQSSGFSNQPQHF.

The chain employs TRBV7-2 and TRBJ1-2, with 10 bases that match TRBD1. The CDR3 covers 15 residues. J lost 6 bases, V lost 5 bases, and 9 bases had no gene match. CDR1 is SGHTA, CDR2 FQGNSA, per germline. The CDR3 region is CASSLRQGAPDGYTF. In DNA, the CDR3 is TGTGCCAGCAGCCTTAGACAGGGGGCGCCGGATGGCTACACCTTC.

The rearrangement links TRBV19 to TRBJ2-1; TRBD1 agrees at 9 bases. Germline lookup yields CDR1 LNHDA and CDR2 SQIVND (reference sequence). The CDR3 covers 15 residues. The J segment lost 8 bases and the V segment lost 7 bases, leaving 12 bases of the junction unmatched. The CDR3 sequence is CASTAGTGIVDEQFF. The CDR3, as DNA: TGTGCCAGTACTGCCGGGACAGGGATTGTCGATGAGCAGTTCTTC.

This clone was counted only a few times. The chain's CDR3 is CASSPQYGLLTNEQFF. CDR3 bases: TGTGCCAGCAGCCCGCAATATGGTCTACTAACCAATGAGCAGTTCTTC. The chain carries TRBV7-9 and TRBJ2-1; D gene ambiguous. The CDR3 extends over 16 amino acids. V was trimmed by 5 bases and J by 6 bases, leaving 20 bases between them. From germline, CDR1 is SEHNR and CDR2 FQNEAQ (reference sequence).

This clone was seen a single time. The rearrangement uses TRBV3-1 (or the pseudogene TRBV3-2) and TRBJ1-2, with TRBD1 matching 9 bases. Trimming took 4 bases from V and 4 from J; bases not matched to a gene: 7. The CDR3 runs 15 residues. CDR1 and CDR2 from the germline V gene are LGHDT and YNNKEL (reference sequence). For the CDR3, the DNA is TGTGCCAGCAGCCCCTCCGGGACAGGGTCCTATGGCTACACCTTC. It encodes CASSPSGTGSYGYTF.

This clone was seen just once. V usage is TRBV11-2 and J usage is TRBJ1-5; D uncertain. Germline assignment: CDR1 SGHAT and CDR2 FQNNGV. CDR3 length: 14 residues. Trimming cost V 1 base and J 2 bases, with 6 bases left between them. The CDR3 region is CASSLGTGNQPQHF. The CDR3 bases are TGTGCCAGCAGCTTAGGTACAGGCAATCAGCCCCAGCATTTT.

The chain's CDR3 is CAWSAIGLSPDTQYF. The DNA of the CDR3 is TGTGCCTGGAGTGCTATCGGCTTATCGCCAGATACGCAGTATTTT. This rearrangement joins TRBV30 to TRBJ2-3; no firm D call. CDR1 and CDR2 (germline): GTSNPN, SVGIG (reference sequence). The CDR3 runs 15 residues. V gave up 1 base and J gave up 4 bases, with 15 bases separating them.

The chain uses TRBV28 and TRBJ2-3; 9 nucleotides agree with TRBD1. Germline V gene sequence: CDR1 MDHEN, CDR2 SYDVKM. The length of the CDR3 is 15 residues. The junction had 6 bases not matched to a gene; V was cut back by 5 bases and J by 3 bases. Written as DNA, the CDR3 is TGTGCCAGCAGTGGTACCGGGACAGGGACAGATACGCAGTATTTT. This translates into CASSGTGTGTDTQYF.

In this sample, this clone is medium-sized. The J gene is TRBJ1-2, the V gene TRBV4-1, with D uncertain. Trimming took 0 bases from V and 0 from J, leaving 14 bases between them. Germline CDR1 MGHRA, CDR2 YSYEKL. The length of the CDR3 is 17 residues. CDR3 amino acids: CASSQDRRPGTNYGYTF. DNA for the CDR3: TGCGCCAGCAGCCAAGATCGAAGGCCAGGCACTAACTATGGCTACACCTTC.

DNA for the CDR3: TGTGCCAGCTCACCACCACTCGGACAGGTAGGCGGGAACACTGAAGCTTTCTTT. Encoded protein: CASSPPLGQVGGNTEAFF. The V gene is TRBV18, the J gene TRBJ1-1; 7 positions match TRBD1. Unmatched junction bases numbered 11, after V lost 0 bases and J lost 1 base. The CDR3 is made up of 18 amino acids. Germline CDR1 is KGHSH and CDR2 is LQKENI.

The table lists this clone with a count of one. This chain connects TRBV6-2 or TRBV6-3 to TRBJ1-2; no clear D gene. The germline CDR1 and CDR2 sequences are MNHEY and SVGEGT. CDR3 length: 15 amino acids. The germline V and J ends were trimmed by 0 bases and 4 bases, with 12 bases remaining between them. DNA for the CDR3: TGTGCCAGCAGTTACTCCATACAGAGACGCTATGGCTACACCTTC. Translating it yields CASSYSIQRRYGYTF.

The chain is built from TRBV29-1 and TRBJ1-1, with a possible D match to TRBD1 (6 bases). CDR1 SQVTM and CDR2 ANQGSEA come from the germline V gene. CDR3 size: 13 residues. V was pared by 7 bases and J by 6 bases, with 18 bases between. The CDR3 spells CSGRTDDKPEAFF. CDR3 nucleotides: TGCAGCGGGAGGACAGACGATAAACCTGAAGCTTTCTTT. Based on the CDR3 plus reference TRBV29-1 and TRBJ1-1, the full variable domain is SAVISQKPSRDICQRGTSLTIQCQVDSQVTMMFWYRQQPGQSLTLIATANQGSEATYESGFVIDKFPISRPNLTFSTLTVSNMSPEDSSIYLCSGRTDDKPEAFFGQGTRLTVV.

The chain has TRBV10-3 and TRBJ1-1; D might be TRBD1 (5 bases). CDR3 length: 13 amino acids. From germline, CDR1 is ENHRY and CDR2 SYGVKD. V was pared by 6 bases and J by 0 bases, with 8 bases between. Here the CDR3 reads CAISGGVNTEAFF. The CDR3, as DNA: TGTGCCATCAGCGGGGGGGTGAACACTGAAGCTTTCTTT.

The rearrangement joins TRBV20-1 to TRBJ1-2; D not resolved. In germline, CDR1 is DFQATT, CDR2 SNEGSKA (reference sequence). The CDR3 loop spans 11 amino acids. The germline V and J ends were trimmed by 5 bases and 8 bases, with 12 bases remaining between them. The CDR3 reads CSAGSLYGYTF. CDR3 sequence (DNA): TGCAGTGCTGGAAGCCTCTACGGCTACACCTTC.